One sample yielded the 10 T cell receptor beta chains listed below, sequenced in a study of cytomegalovirus exposure and HLA in healthy donors (TCRdb year 2017). The library was generated by the immunoSEQ multiplex PCR assay. The multiplex PCR relied on a mix of 60 forward primers for TCR Vbeta segments and 13 reverse primers for TCR Jbeta segments. TCRdb holds this immuneACCESS table with in-frame rearrangements only. Some clones are missing; in checked studies, unresolved V genes explain under half, and the rest has no known cause. This sample lists some 110,000 clones; around 69% were detected once. The ten largest account for about 16% of the sample. The sequencing sample was made of PBMCs. Receptors originate from a man in his forties or fifties in good health and CMV-seropositive.

V gene TRBV9 combines with J gene TRBJ1-1; 8 positions agree with TRBD1. This CDR3 spans 13 amino acids. The trim removed 0 bases at V and 8 bases at J, leaving 3 bases unmatched. Germline assignment: CDR1 SGDLS and CDR2 YYNGEE. The CDR3 nucleotides are TGTGCCAGCAGCGTAGAGTGGACAGGGGAAGCTTTCTTT. It specifies CASSVEWTGEAFF.

This chain uses TRBV27 with TRBJ2-7; 8 positions agree with TRBD1. With 6 bases clipped from V and 7 bases from J, the junction kept 11 bases outside the gene matches. This CDR3 contains 14 residues. CDR1 and CDR2 from the germline V gene are MNHEY and SMNVEV (reference sequence). This CDR3 reads CASRLGQGGGEQYF. In DNA, the CDR3 is TGTGCCAGCAGACTCGGACAGGGCGGTGGGGAGCAGTACTTC.

The V gene is TRBV7-6, the J gene TRBJ2-7; tentative D call: TRBD2 (6 bases). Germline CDR1 SGHVS, CDR2 FNYEAQ. Trimming took off 5 bases at V and 2 bases at J, with 10 bases between the two ends. The CDR3 has 13 residues. The CDR3 reads CASSKAGAYEQYF. The DNA of the CDR3 is TGTGCCAGCAGCAAAGCGGGCGCCTACGAGCAGTACTTC.

The chain links TRBV5-8 to TRBJ2-7; a possible D gene is TRBD2 (6 bases). V was pared by 4 bases and J by 3 bases, with 11 bases between. Germline V gives CDR1 SGHTS, CDR2 YDEGEE. The CDR3 runs 13 residues. The CDR3 spells CASSRRGDYEQYF. CDR3 nucleotide sequence: TGTGCCAGCAGCCGTCGCGGGGACTACGAGCAGTACTTC.

This sequence joins TRBV2 and TRBJ2-7, with 12 nucleotides matching TRBD2. The length of the CDR3 is 12 residues. CDR1 and CDR2 (germline): SNHLY, FYNNEI. Trimming cost V 11 bases and J 5 bases; bases outside gene matches: 4. The CDR3 protein is CAGRLAGDEQYF. The CDR3 nucleotides are TGTGCCGGAAGACTAGCGGGAGACGAGCAGTACTTC.

This clone was counted between two and nine times. The chain recombines TRBV28 with TRBJ2-7; a weak D match, TRBD1 (6 bases). CDR3 size: 13 residues. Trimming stripped 7 bases from V and 2 bases from J, with 12 bases between. Germline values: CDR1 MDHEN, CDR2 SYDVKM. The chain's CDR3 is CASTPGHTYEQYF. CDR3 sequence (DNA): TGTGCCAGCACGCCGGGACACACCTACGAGCAGTACTTC.

The gene calls are TRBV10-2 and TRBJ2-3; 8 bases fit TRBD2. The CDR3 contains 15 residues. With V trimmed by 3 bases and J by 6 bases, 8 bases remained unmatched. Germline V gene lookup returns CDR1 WSHSY and CDR2 SAAADI. Here the CDR3 DNA reads TGCGCCAGCAGTGATTATAGCGGGACTCTCGATACGCAGTATTTT. The encoded protein is CASSDYSGTLDTQYF.

This clone has a handful of counts. V and J are TRBV9 and TRBJ2-5, with D perhaps matching TRBD2 (5 bases). Trimming left V 3 bases short and J 4 bases short, with 10 bases between. Germline-derived CDR1 and CDR2 are SGDLS and YYNGEE. The CDR3 covers 13 residues. CDR3 nucleotide sequence: TGTGCCAGCAGCGGCGGGCTCCGAGAGACCCAGTACTTC. Amino acid sequence: CASSGGLRETQYF.

The sample holds a few counts of this clone. This chain joins TRBV10-1 and TRBJ2-5, with D possibly matching TRBD2 (5 bases). V was cut by 4 bases and J by 2 bases, with 8 bases left in between. Germline loops: CDR1 WNHNN, CDR2 SYGVQD (reference sequence). The CDR3 contains 13 residues. CDR3 amino acids: CASSGEGQETQYF. The CDR3 nucleotides read TGCGCCAGCAGTGGAGAGGGACAAGAGACCCAGTACTTC.

This chain links TRBV25-1 with TRBJ2-3, with D possibly being TRBD2 (6 bases). Trimming took 4 bases from V and 2 from J, leaving 10 bases between them. Germline CDR1 is MGHDK and CDR2 is SYGVNS. CDR3 length: 14 residues. In DNA form, the CDR3 reads TGTGCCAGCAGTGTAACGGGAGCCACAGATACGCAGTATTTT. It codes for CASSVTGATDTQYF.